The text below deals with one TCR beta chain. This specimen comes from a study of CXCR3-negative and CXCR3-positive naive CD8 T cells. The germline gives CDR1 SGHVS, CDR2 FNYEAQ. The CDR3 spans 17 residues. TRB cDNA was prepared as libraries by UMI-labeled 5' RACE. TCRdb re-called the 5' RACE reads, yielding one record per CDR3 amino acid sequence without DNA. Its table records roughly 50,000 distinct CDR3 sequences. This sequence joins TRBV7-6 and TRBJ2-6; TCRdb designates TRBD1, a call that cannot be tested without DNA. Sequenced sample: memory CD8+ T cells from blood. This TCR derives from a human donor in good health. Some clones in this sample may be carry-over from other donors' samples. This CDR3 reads CASSLNPGATGANVLTF. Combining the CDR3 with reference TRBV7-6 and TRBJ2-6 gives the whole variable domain GAGVSQSPRYKVTKRGQDVALRCDPISGHVSLYWYRQALGQGPEFLTYFNYEAQQDKSGLPNDRFSAERPEGSISTLTIQRTEQRDSAMYRCASSLNPGATGANVLTFGAGSRLTVL.